This is a list of T cell receptor beta chains from one sample in a study of shared clonotypes between healthy human individuals. Here immunoSEQ multiplex PCR was the method, and the copy in TCRdb shows in-frame clones only, minus some. The data hold over a million clones, with approximately 96% observed a single time. The sample consisted of naive CD4+ T cells sorted from blood. The receptor source for this set is a man in his thirties or forties in good health. CDR3s include the opening cysteine and the closing phenylalanine or tryptophan.

TRBJ2-1 | TRBV9 | CASSVADFIDEQFF
TRBJ2-2 | TRBV7-3 | CASSLTRENTGELFF
TRBJ2-7 | TRBV28 | CASSYRGRPSYEQYF
TRBJ2-7 | TRBV6-6 | CASIDSSYEQYF
TRBJ1-5 | TRBV4-1 | CASSQRGEQNQPQHF
TRBJ2-5 | TRBV25-1 | CASSPSAEETQYF
TRBJ2-4 | TRBV7-2 | CASSLEVALAKNIQYF
TRBJ2-5 | TRBV9 | CASSADREETQYF
TRBJ2-2 | TRBV30 | CAWSVLGSGGELFF
TRBJ1-5 | TRBV5-6 | CASSSQGLYSNQPQHF
TRBJ1-5 | TRBV27 | CASSFQGNQPQHF
TRBJ1-2 | TRBV29-1 | CSVDGTGNGYTF
TRBJ2-3 | TRBV5-1 | CASRLAGGPRDTQYF
TRBJ2-3 | TRBV5-1 | CASSYGSHSDTQYF
TRBJ2-1 | TRBV2 | CASSGAPRTRMFF
TRBJ1-5 | TRBV2 | CASRSGIQVSQPQHF
TRBJ2-2 | TRBV6-5 | CASTRTLYTGELFF
TRBJ2-1 | TRBV10-3 | CAISPASGAYNEQFF
TRBJ2-2 | TRBV6-1 | CASTTGAKNTGELFF
TRBJ2-3 | TRBV4-1 | CASSQGTRRLADTDTQYF
TRBJ2-1 | TRBV29-1 | CSVEGIAGGHNEQFF
TRBJ2-1 | TRBV7-2 | CASSLGGEGGNEQFF
TRBJ1-4 | TRBV5-5 | CASRRQFSDEKLFF
TRBJ2-7 | TRBV9 | CASSELAGSYEQYF
TRBJ2-2 | TRBV19 | CASSIGGVNTGELFF
TRBJ2-3 | TRBV6-6 | CASSHLTDTQYF
TRBJ1-2 | TRBV9 | CASSLGGQTSFGYGYTF
TRBJ2-3 | TRBV30 | CAWSVASGSADTQYF
TRBJ2-3 | TRBV6-5 | CASSLRTDTQYF
TRBJ2-1 | TRBV6-1 | CASRTGRSEQFF
TRBJ2-5 | TRBV5-5 | CASSLRYQETQYF
TRBJ1-3 | TRBV5-1 | CASSTGQGSLSSGNTIYF
TRBJ1-1 | TRBV18 | CASFYRLDTEAFF
TRBJ1-5 | TRBV18 | CASSDREDSGPQHF
TRBJ2-5 | TRBV7-2 | CASSFYRGPQETQYF
TRBJ2-1 | TRBV10-3 | CATLSVSNEQFF
TRBJ2-2 | TRBV6-6 | CASSGTGELFF
TRBJ1-2 | TRBV5-1 | CASSKGGTGQKLANYGYTF
TRBJ2-3 | TRBV6-4 | CASSDRGHRTDTQYF
TRBJ2-3 | TRBV29-1 | CSVKQGADTQYF
TRBJ1-3 | TRBV5-1 | CASSLAPGQTSGNTIYF
TRBJ2-7 | TRBV14 | CASTESGRGGEQYF
TRBJ2-1 | TRBV27 | CASTPLLAGAYNEQFF
TRBJ2-7 | TRBV15 | CATSRGGQGPYEQYF
TRBJ2-1 | TRBV19 | CASSIGRYNEQFF
TRBJ2-1 | TRBV6-6 | CASSFRDRSYNEQFF
TRBJ2-1 | TRBV5-1 | CASSLGGSLAGRTYNEQFF
TRBJ2-3 | TRBV5-1 | CASSLGPGLAGFTDTQYF
TRBJ2-3 | TRBV30 | CAWSPKTDTQYF
TRBJ1-2 | TRBV19 | CASSGQDYGYTF
TRBJ2-5 | TRBV4-3 | CASSQDVRETQYF
TRBJ2-2 | TRBV19 | CASSIALSGELFF
TRBJ1-5 | TRBV2 | CASSVVQPQHF
TRBJ2-1 | TRBV21-1 | CASSYKTSGRIGVSYEQFF
TRBJ2-4 | TRBV27 | CASTGQGKNIQYF